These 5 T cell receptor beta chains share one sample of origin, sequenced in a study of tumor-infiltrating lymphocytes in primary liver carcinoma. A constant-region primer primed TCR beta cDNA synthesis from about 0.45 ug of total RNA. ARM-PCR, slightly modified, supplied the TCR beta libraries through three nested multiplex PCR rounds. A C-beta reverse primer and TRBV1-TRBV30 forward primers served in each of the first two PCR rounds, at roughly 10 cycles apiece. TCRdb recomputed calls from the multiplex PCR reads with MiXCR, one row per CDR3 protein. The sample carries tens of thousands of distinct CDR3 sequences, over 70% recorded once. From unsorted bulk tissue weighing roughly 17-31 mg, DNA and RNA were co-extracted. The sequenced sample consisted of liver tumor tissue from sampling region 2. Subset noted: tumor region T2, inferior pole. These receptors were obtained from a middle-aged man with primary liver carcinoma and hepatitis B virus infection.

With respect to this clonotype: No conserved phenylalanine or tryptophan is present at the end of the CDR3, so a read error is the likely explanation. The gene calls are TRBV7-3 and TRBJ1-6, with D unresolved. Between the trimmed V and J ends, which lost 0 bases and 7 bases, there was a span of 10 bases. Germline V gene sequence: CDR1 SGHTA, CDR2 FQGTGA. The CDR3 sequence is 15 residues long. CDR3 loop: CASSLTPGDNSPLHR. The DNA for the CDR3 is TGTGCCAGCAGCTTAACGCCGGGCGACAATTCACCCCTCCACCGT.

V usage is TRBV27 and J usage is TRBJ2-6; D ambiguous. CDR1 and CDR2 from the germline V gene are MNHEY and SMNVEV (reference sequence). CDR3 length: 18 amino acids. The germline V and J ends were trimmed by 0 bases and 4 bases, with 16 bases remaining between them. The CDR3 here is CASSLSPRIGSGANVLTF. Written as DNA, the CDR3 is TGTGCCAGCAGTTTATCTCCTCGCATTGGGTCGGGGGCCAACGTCCTGACTTTC.

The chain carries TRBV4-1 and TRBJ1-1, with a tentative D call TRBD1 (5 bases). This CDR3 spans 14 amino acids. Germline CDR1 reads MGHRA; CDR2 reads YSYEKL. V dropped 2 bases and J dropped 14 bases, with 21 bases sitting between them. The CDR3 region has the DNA TGCGCCAGCAGCCAAATTACAGGAGGCGCGGGAGCCTTCTTT. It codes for CASSQITGGAGAFF.

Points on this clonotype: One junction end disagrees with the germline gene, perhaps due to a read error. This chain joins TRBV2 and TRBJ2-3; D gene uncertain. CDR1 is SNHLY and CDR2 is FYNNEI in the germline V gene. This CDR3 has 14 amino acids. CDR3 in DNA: TGTGCCAGCAGTGAAACCCAGATCACAGATATGCAGTATTTT. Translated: CASSETQITDMQYF.

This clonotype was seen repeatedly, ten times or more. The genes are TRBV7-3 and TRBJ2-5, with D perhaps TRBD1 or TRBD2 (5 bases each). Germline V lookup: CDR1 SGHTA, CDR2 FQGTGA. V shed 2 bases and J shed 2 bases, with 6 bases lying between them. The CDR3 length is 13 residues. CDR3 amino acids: CASSLGGQETQYF. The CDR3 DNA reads TGTGCCAGCAGCTTAGGGGGACAAGAGACCCAGTACTTC.